This TCR beta chain comes out of a study of T cells in Graves' hyperthyroidism and ophthalmopathy. This clonotype appeared a few times. Amplified regions were TCR beta CDR3 sequences from RNA transcripts. Primed by the HTBI set, a first-round RT-PCR was run on the TCR CDR3. TCRdb called the multiplex PCR reads again in MiXCR, with one record for every CDR3 protein. Here the sample spans roughly 500,000 distinct CDR3 sequences, roughly 45% being singletons. This sequence was found in an adult woman with Graves' disease, either hyperthyroidism or ophthalmopathy (not recorded which). Sequencing used peripheral blood or thyroid tissue (not recorded which).

The chain's CDR3 is CASSLGWVDQPQHF. In DNA, the CDR3 is TGTGCCAGCAGCTTAGGTTGGGTCGATCAGCCCCAGCATTTT. The gene calls are TRBV7-2 and TRBJ1-5; no reliable D call. V lost 1 base, J lost 5 bases, and 9 bases lay in between. Germline CDR1 SGHTA, CDR2 FQGNSA. The CDR3 contains 14 residues.